This note documents a single TCR beta chain sequence. The target antigen is unknown. This sample is part of a study of graft-versus-host responses after intestinal transplantation. Study details: Each recipient received a multivisceral, liver-intestinal, or isolated intestinal graft. Regarding the study as a whole: The study associated peak circulating GvH clone levels with early post-transplant HvG declines.

Libraries were prepared by immunoSEQ multiplex PCR; TCRdb keeps only in-frame clonotypes and omits some of them. The sample contains approximately 75,000 clones, 90% of which appear only once. V was clipped by 4 bases and J by 3 bases; unmatched bases: 2. Germline V gene data show CDR1 as SGHVS and CDR2 as FNYEAQ. The length of the CDR3 is 15 residues. V gene TRBV7-6 combines with J gene TRBJ2-1; 11 positions agree with TRBD1. The specimen was unstimulated CD8+ T cells sorted from spleen or lymph node cells, collected before transplant. The clonotype comes from a human donor who was the organ donor for an intestinal transplant. The DNA for the CDR3 is TGTGCCAGCAGCTATGGGACAGGGGGCTACAATGAGCAGTTCTTC. It yields the protein CASSYGTGGYNEQFF.